This T cell receptor (beta chain) was identified in a study of blood T cell repertoires in COVID-19. Overall study: Specimens from acute and convalescent COVID-19 originated in the United States, Italy and Spain. Sources were T cells, B-cell-depleted T cells, or PBMCs; the material itself was cDNA or gDNA.

In the authors' methods: Estimation of nucleated cell counts was performed using reference gene primer amplification. The method was immunoSEQ multiplex PCR; TCRdb's version includes in-frame clones alone and lacks a portion of them. V, J and clone size were drawn from that table, and D and trimming were deduced from the DNA. The sample has some 320,000 clones; just under 90% are singletons. This clonotype was obtained from a woman between 50 and 59 years old who had been exposed to COVID-19. Specimen: PBMCs or T cells enriched from blood (not recorded which).

The CDR3 here is CASSFTDTDSYEQYF. CDR3 bases: TGTGCCAGCAGCTTCACGGACACCGATTCCTACGAGCAGTACTTC. V gene TRBV11-2 combines with J gene TRBJ2-7, with D possibly TRBD1 on 5 matching bases. CDR3 length: 15 residues. V lost 3 bases and J 1 base, leaving 13 bases between the germline ends. From germline, CDR1 is SGHAT and CDR2 FQNNGV.